A single T cell receptor beta chain is shown here with its context. The antigen remains unidentified. Autoimmune disease history or systemic immunosuppression excluded patients. Peripheral blood came from all dose cohorts at three timepoints. The sample originates from a study of OX40 agonist ivuxolimab in advanced cancers. TCRdb keeps only in-frame clones here, not all; method: immunoSEQ multiplex PCR. The sample lists about 26,000 clones, roughly 90% occurring once. Findings of the study overall: The average count of expanded clones was higher among CD8+ T cells than among CD4+.

CDR1 is MDHEN and CDR2 is SYDVKM in the germline V gene. The CDR3 has 14 residues. The sequence derives from an adult with an advanced solid tumor such as melanoma, head and neck, liver or kidney cancer. The rearrangement joins TRBV28 to TRBJ2-5; possible D gene TRBD1, 6 bases. The DNA matches TRBJ2-7 better at its end, which makes the J call doubtful. Sequencing was performed on CD4+ or CD8+ T cells sorted from blood, taken in a trial of the OX40 agonist ivuxolimab. CDR3 in amino acids: CASSLWQGSYEQYF. The CDR3 coding sequence is TGTGCCAGCAGTTTATGGCAGGGGAGCTACGAGCAGTACTTC.